This record covers a single TCR beta chain. The data were taken from a study of cytomegalovirus exposure and HLA in healthy donors. This CDR3 is built from 16 residues. Germline CDR1 and CDR2: MNHNY and SVGAGI (reference sequence). V was shortened by 2 bases and J by 6 bases, with 17 bases between the two germline ends. PCR employed 60 Vbeta and 13 Jbeta primers. TCRdb's copy holds only in-frame clones and misses some; the assay was immunoSEQ multiplex PCR. The table has around 130,000 clones, over 75% seen once. This rearrangement joins TRBV6-6 to TRBJ1-5, with D possibly TRBD1 on 6 matching bases. The source of this sequence is a woman in her 40s in good health and CMV-seropositive. Sequencing used PBMCs. The CDR3 DNA sequence: TGTGCCAGCAGTTACCCCACACGGGGGGCGGGTCAGCCCCAGCATTTT. This gives the protein CASSYPTRGAGQPQHF.